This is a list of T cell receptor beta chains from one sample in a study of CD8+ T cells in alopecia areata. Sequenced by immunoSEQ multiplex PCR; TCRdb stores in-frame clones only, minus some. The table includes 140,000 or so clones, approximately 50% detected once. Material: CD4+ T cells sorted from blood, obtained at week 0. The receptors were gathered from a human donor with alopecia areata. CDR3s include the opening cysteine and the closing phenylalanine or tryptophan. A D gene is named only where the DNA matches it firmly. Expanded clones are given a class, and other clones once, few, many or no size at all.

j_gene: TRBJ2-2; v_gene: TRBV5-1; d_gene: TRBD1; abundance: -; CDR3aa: CASSLGQGTGTGELFF; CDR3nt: TGCGCCAGCAGCTTGGGACAGGGGACGGGCACCGGGGAGCTGTTTTTT
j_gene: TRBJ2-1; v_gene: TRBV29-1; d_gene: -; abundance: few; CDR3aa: CSVGLSYNEQFF; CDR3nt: TGCAGCGTTGGACTGTCCTACAATGAGCAGTTCTTC
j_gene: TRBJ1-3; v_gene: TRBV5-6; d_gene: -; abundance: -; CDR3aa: CASSPSTGGGNTIYF; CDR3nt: TGTGCCAGCAGCCCTTCGACAGGCGGTGGAAACACCATATATTTT
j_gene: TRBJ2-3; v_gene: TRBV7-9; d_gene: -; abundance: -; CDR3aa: CASSWVTDTQYF; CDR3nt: TGTGCCAGCAGCTGGGTCACAGATACGCAGTATTTT
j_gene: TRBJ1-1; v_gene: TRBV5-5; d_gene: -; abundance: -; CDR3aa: CASSLELEAFF; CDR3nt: TGTGCCAGCAGCTTGGAGCTTGAAGCTTTCTTT
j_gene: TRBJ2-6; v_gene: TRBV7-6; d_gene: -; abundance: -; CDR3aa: CASSLASWLAGANVLTF; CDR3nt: TGTGCCAGCAGCTTAGCGAGTTGGCTAGCTGGGGCCAACGTCCTGACTTTC
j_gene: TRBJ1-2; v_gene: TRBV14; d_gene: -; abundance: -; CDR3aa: CASSHPGTNYGYTF; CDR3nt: TGTGCCAGCAGCCACCCAGGGACCAACTATGGCTACACCTTC
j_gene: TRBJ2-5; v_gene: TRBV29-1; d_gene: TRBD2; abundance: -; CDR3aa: CSVGPGTSGRTQYF; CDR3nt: TGCAGCGTTGGCCCCGGGACTAGCGGGAGGACCCAGTACTTC
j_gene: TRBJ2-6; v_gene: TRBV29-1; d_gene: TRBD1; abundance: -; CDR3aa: CSVEGQGSPGANVLTF; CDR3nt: TGCAGCGTTGAGGGACAGGGTAGCCCTGGGGCCAACGTCCTGACTTTC
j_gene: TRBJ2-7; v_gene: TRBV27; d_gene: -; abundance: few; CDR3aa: CASSFGRSGRGGSSYEQYF; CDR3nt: TGTGCCAGCAGTTTTGGGCGGTCGGGTCGGGGCGGAAGCTCCTACGAGCAGTACTTC
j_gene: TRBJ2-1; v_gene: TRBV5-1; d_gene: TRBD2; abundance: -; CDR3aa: CASSLVGQRGGEQFF; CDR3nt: TGCGCCAGCAGCTTAGTAGGTCAGCGGGGAGGTGAGCAGTTCTTC
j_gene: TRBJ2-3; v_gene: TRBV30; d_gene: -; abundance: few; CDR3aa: CAWSQGKSTDTQYF; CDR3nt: TGTGCCTGGAGCCAGGGGAAGAGCACAGATACGCAGTATTTT
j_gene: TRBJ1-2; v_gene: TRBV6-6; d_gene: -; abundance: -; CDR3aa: CASSYLKSGYTF; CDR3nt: TGTGCCAGCAGTTACCTAAAATCTGGCTACACCTTC
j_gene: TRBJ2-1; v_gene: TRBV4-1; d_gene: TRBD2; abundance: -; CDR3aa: CASSQVSGLAGGMRDEQFF; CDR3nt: TGCGCCAGCAGCCAAGTCTCGGGACTAGCGGGAGGAATGAGGGATGAGCAGTTCTTC
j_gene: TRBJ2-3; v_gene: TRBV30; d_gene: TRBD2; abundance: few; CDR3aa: CAWSGRRTSGSLSTDTQYF; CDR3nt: TGTGCCTGGAGTGGCCGGCGGACTAGCGGGAGTCTTAGCACAGATACGCAGTATTTT
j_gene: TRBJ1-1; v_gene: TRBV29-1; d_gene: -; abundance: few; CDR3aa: CSVEEKGEAFF; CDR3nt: TGCAGCGTTGAGGAGAAGGGGGAAGCTTTCTTT
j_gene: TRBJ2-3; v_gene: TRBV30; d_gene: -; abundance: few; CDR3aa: CAWSMGTLTDTQYF; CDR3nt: TGTGCCTGGAGTATGGGGACTCTAACAGATACGCAGTATTTT
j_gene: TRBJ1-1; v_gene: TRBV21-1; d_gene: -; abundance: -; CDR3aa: CASSTDREGNTEAFF; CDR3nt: TGTGCCAGCAGCACTGACAGGGAAGGAAACACTGAAGCTTTCTTT
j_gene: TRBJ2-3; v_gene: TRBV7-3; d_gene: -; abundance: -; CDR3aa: CASSLVQNTDTQYF; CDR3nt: TGTGCCAGCAGCTTAGTACAGAACACAGATACGCAGTATTTT
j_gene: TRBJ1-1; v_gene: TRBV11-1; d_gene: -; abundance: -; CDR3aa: CASSLGTEEAFF; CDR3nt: TGTGCCAGCAGCTTGGGTACAGAAGAAGCTTTCTTT
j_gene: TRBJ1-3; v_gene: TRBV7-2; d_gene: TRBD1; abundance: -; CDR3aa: CASGRDRGNTIYF; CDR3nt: TGTGCCAGCGGCCGGGACAGAGGAAACACCATATATTTT
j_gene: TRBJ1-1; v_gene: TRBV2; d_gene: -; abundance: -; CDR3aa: CASSELSGQTEAFF; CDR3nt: TGTGCCAGCAGTGAATTGTCAGGGCAGACTGAAGCTTTCTTT
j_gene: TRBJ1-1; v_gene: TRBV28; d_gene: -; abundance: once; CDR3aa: CASSSTGRAFF; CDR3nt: TGTGCCAGCAGTTCAACGGGGAGAGCTTTCTTT